This TCR beta chain came from a study of glioma-infiltrating T cells. Using RNA template, CDR3s of TCR alpha and beta were amplified with iRepertoire arm-PCR. TCRdb processed the multiplex PCR reads anew with MiXCR; each CDR3 protein has one entry. The sample lists 90,000 or so distinct CDR3 sequences; around 37% were seen once. CDR3 size: 19 residues. The germline CDR1 and CDR2 sequences are LNHDA and SQIVND (reference sequence). With 5 bases clipped from V and 6 bases from J, the junction kept 15 bases outside the gene matches. The sample consisted of glioma tissue, nonneoplastic brain tissue, or PBMCs (not recorded which). This sequence joins TRBV19 and TRBJ2-3; 15 positions match TRBD2. This sequence was found in a human donor with low-grade glioma or glioblastoma, undergoing nonglioma brain surgery, or in good health (not recorded which). Here the CDR3 reads CASSFAARTSGGASDTQYF. As DNA, the CDR3 is TGTGCCAGTAGTTTCGCAGCCAGGACTAGCGGGGGGGCCTCTGATACGCAGTATTTT.